One sample yielded the 24 T cell receptor beta chains listed below, sequenced in a study of radiation and T cells in renal cell carcinoma. Time point indicated: blood 2 weeks post-SBRT. The treatment was: 15 Gy SBRT to primary tumor, nephrectomy 4 weeks later. TCRdb keeps only in-frame clones here, not all; method: immunoSEQ multiplex PCR. The table shows about 150,000 clones, with 87% occurring only once. Sequenced material: blood, taken from a patient whose treatment included radiotherapy and nephrectomy. The receptors were gathered from a woman in her forties or fifties with renal cell carcinoma.

This clone was detected only once. V and J are TRBV6-1 and TRBJ1-1; no reliable D call. The CDR3 runs 14 residues. Trimming removed 1 base from V and 3 bases from J, with 9 bases in between. The germline V gene encodes CDR1 MNHNS and CDR2 SASEGT. Written as DNA, the CDR3 is TGTGCCAGCAGTGAAGAGTTAAGGGACACTGAAGCTTTCTTT. Translating gives CASSEELRDTEAFF.

V and J are TRBV9 and TRBJ2-7; 9 bases fit TRBD1. Germline V gene sequence: CDR1 SGDLS, CDR2 YYNGEE. Trimming cost V 0 bases and J 6 bases; bases outside gene matches: 7. This CDR3 contains 15 residues. CDR3 sequence reads: CASSVAGQGPFEQYF. The CDR3 nucleotides read TGTGCCAGCAGCGTAGCTGGACAGGGGCCCTTCGAGCAGTACTTC. The full variable domain, with the rest looked up from reference TRBV9 and TRBJ2-7, is DSGVTQTPKHLITATGQRVTLRCSPRSGDLSVYWYQQSLDQGLQFLIQYYNGEERAKGNILERFSAQQFPDLHSELNLSSLELGDSALYFCASSVAGQGPFEQYFGPGTRLTVT.

This clone has only a few counts. The CDR3 is CASSPDRDTEAFF. The CDR3 coding sequence is TGTGCCAGCTCACCGGACCGGGACACTGAAGCTTTCTTT. V and J are TRBV18 and TRBJ1-1; D is undetermined. The CDR3 is 13 residues long. Trimming stripped 3 bases from V and 3 bases from J, with 8 bases between. Per germline, CDR1 KGHSH and CDR2 LQKENI.

This clone was observed a handful of times. V gene TRBV19 combines with J gene TRBJ1-5; no clear D gene. V was cut by 3 bases and J by 0 bases, with 18 bases left in between. The CDR3 is 18 residues long. CDR1 is LNHDA and CDR2 is SQIVND in the germline V gene (reference sequence). CDR3 protein: CASSIRSHRELSNQPQHF. For the CDR3, the DNA is TGTGCCAGTAGTATCCGGAGTCATAGGGAACTTAGCAATCAGCCCCAGCATTTT.

The chain links TRBV10-1 to TRBJ1-1; D not certain. Per germline, CDR1 WNHNN and CDR2 SYGVQD (reference sequence). Trimming stripped 4 bases from V and 4 bases from J, with 10 bases between. The CDR3 runs to 13 residues. The CDR3 reads CASSVNRGTEAFF. The CDR3 DNA sequence: TGCGCCAGCAGTGTTAATCGGGGCACTGAAGCTTTCTTT.

V gene TRBV5-6 combines with J gene TRBJ2-3; D gene ambiguous. CDR1 is SGHDT and CDR2 is YYEEEE in the germline V gene. The CDR3 has 15 residues. Trimming took off 4 bases at V and 3 bases at J, with 15 bases between the two ends. The CDR3: CASSPTRRGTDTQYF. CDR3 DNA: TGTGCCAGCAGCCCAACGCGGCGTGGTACAGATACGCAGTATTTT.

The rearrangement joins TRBV5-4 to TRBJ2-3; 12 bases align to TRBD2. The CDR3 runs 17 residues. Trimming took 1 base from V and 3 from J; bases not matched to a gene: 6. Per the germline V gene, CDR1 is SGHNT and CDR2 is YYREEE (reference sequence). The CDR3 nucleotides are TGTGCCAGCAGCTTGAGGCTAGCGGGGGGGAGGACAGATACGCAGTATTTT. This translates into CASSLRLAGGRTDTQYF. Looking up the rest from reference TRBV5-4 and TRBJ2-3 gives the full variable domain: ETGVTQSPTHLIKTRGQQVTLRCSSQSGHNTVSWYQQALGQGPQFIFQYYREEENGRGNFPPRFSGLQFPNYSSELNVNALELDDSALYLCASSLRLAGGRTDTQYFGPGTRLTVL.

The V call is TRBV19, the J call TRBJ2-6; a weak D match, TRBD1 (5 bases). V was shortened by 6 bases and J by 0 bases, with 9 bases between the two germline ends. Germline V lookup: CDR1 LNHDA, CDR2 SQIVND (reference sequence). The CDR3 runs 15 residues. CDR3 sequence reads: CASRKQVSGANVLTF. The CDR3 coding sequence is TGTGCCAGTAGGAAACAGGTCTCTGGGGCCAACGTCCTGACTTTC. The full variable domain, rest sourced from reference TRBV19 and TRBJ2-6, is DGGITQSPKYLFRKEGQNVTLSCEQNLNHDAMYWYRQDPGQGLRLIYYSQIVNDFQKGDIAEGYSVSREKKESFPLTVTSAQKNPTAFYLCASRKQVSGANVLTFGAGSRLTVL.

V and J are TRBV7-9 and TRBJ1-5; D gene ambiguous. Per germline, CDR1 SEHNR and CDR2 FQNEAQ (reference sequence). V lost 2 bases to trimming and J lost 5 bases, with 7 bases between them. The CDR3 is 13 residues long. The CDR3 DNA reads as TGTGCCAGCAGCTTACACGTTGATCAGCCCCAGCATTTT. This gives the protein CASSLHVDQPQHF.

The CDR3 protein is CAWRGIPTSYEQYF. The CDR3 coding sequence is TGTGCCTGGAGAGGCATCCCGACCTCATACGAGCAGTACTTC. The chain has TRBV30 and TRBJ2-7; the D is unclear. This CDR3 region has 14 residues. Looked up from germline, CDR1 is GTSNPN and CDR2 is SVGIG (reference sequence). Deletions cut 3 bases from V and 4 bases from J, with 16 bases between. Drawing the rest from reference TRBV30 and TRBJ2-7, the complete variable domain is SQTIHQWPATLVQPVGSPLSLECTVEGTSNPNLYWYRQAAGRGLQLLFYSVGIGQISSEVPQNLSASRPQDRQFILSSKKLLLSDSGFYLCAWRGIPTSYEQYFGPGTRLTVT.

The V and J genes are TRBV2 and TRBJ1-1; D is possibly TRBD1 (6 bases). CDR1 and CDR2 (germline): SNHLY, FYNNEI. The length of the CDR3 is 14 residues. V was cut by 6 bases and J by 1 base, with 12 bases left in between. The CDR3 DNA follows: TGTGCCAGCAGGCCCGAGGGGGGGAACACTGAAGCTTTCTTT. This encodes CASRPEGGNTEAFF. The entire variable domain, with the rest obtained from reference TRBV2 and TRBJ1-1, is as follows: EPEVTQTPSHQVTQMGQEVILRCVPISNHLYFYWYRQILGQKVEFLVSFYNNEISEKSEIFDDQFSVERPDGSNFTLKIRSTKLEDSAMYFCASRPEGGNTEAFFGQGTRLTVV.

V gene TRBV5-1 combines with J gene TRBJ2-3; tentative D call: TRBD2 (5 bases). The CDR3 contains 16 residues. Trimming took off 4 bases at V and 0 bases at J, with 15 bases between the two ends. Germline V CDR1 and CDR2: SGHRS, YFSETQ. CDR3 nucleotide sequence: TGCGCCAGCAGCCGGACTGGAGGTCTTAGCACAGATACGCAGTATTTT. Translating it yields CASSRTGGLSTDTQYF.

The chain uses TRBV2 and TRBJ2-5; D unclear. The germline V gene encodes CDR1 SNHLY and CDR2 FYNNEI. Deletions cut 6 bases from V and 4 bases from J, with 15 bases between. The CDR3 length is 14 residues. The CDR3 DNA reads TGTGCCAGCAGCCTCTTCCCCGCCCCAGAGACCCAGTACTTC. Amino acids: CASSLFPAPETQYF.

The gene calls are TRBV6-5 and TRBJ1-1, with 8 bases fitting TRBD1. The CDR3 sequence is 15 residues long. Germline V gene sequence: CDR1 MNHEY, CDR2 SVGAGI. After removal of 0 bases from V and 5 bases from J, the junction contained 5 bases not matched to a gene. The CDR3 DNA reads as TGTGCCAGCAGTTACTCGGTCAGGGGGCTTACTGAAGCTTTCTTT. It codes for CASSYSVRGLTEAFF.

This rearrangement joins TRBV9 to TRBJ2-7; 8 bases are shared with TRBD1. The CDR3 totals 14 residues. V shed 0 bases and J 1 base; nucleotides not matched to a gene: 0. Germline V gives CDR1 SGDLS, CDR2 YYNGEE. The CDR3 here is CASSVDRGSYEQYF. CDR3 DNA: TGTGCCAGCAGCGTAGACAGGGGGTCCTACGAGCAGTACTTC. The full variable domain, with the rest looked up from reference TRBV9 and TRBJ2-7, is DSGVTQTPKHLITATGQRVTLRCSPRSGDLSVYWYQQSLDQGLQFLIQYYNGEERAKGNILERFSAQQFPDLHSELNLSSLELGDSALYFCASSVDRGSYEQYFGPGTRLTVT.

The chain has TRBV7-9 and TRBJ1-5; unclear D gene. The length of the CDR3 is 15 residues. The V end lost 1 base, the J end lost 2 bases, and 9 bases lay between the germline ends. Germline assignment: CDR1 SEHNR and CDR2 FQNEAQ (reference sequence). In nucleotides, the CDR3 is TGTGCCAGCAGCTTAGTGGGGAGTGGCAATCAGCCCCAGCATTTT. Translation: CASSLVGSGNQPQHF.

J is TRBJ2-1 and V is TRBV19; TRBD1 agrees at 8 bases. The CDR3 runs to 14 residues. Germline loops: CDR1 LNHDA, CDR2 SQIVND (reference sequence). J gave up 5 bases and V 5 bases, and 5 bases lay outside the gene matches. The CDR3 here is CASSRQGAHNEQFF. CDR3 bases: TGTGCCAGTAGTCGTCAGGGGGCCCACAATGAGCAGTTCTTC.

This CDR3 is CASRSRDRDHQPQHF. DNA of the CDR3: TGTGCCAGCAGATCCCGGGACAGGGATCATCAGCCCCAGCATTTT. The chain joins TRBV5-6 to TRBJ1-5; 9 nucleotides match TRBD1. Per germline, CDR1 SGHDT and CDR2 YYEEEE. V shed 5 bases and J 5 bases; nucleotides not matched to a gene: 8. The CDR3 runs to 15 residues. The full variable domain, completed using reference TRBV5-6 and TRBJ1-5, is DAGVTQSPTHLIKTRGQQVTLRCSPKSGHDTVSWYQQALGQGPQFIFQYYEEEERQRGNFPDRFSGHQFPNYSSELNVNALLLGDSALYLCASRSRDRDHQPQHFGDGTRLSIL.

The chain carries TRBV6-5 and TRBJ1-1, with a tentative D call TRBD1 (6 bases). V lost 6 bases, J lost 6 bases, and 17 bases lay in between. This CDR3 is 14 amino acids long. Germline CDR1 and CDR2: MNHEY and SVGAGI. CDR3 sequence: CASSQSARGAEAFF. The CDR3 DNA reads TGTGCCAGCAGCCAATCCGCCAGGGGCGCTGAAGCTTTCTTT.

Written as DNA, the CDR3 is TGTGCCAGTAGTACTAGCGGGGGGCTTACAGATACGCAGTATTTT. Its translation: CASSTSGGLTDTQYF. The chain has TRBV19 and TRBJ2-3, with TRBD2 matching over 11 bases. The length of the CDR3 is 15 residues. V trimming: 4 bases; J trimming: 3 bases; junction bases outside the gene matches: 3. Per the germline V gene, CDR1 is LNHDA and CDR2 is SQIVND (reference sequence).

The gene calls are TRBV28 and TRBJ2-3, with D unresolved. The CDR3 contains 14 residues. With 3 bases removed from V and 0 bases from J, the gap between germline ends came to 7 bases. In germline, CDR1 is MDHEN, CDR2 SYDVKM. CDR3 nucleotide sequence: TGTGCCAGCAGTTTTGGCTACAGCACAGATACGCAGTATTTT. It encodes CASSFGYSTDTQYF. Drawing the rest from reference TRBV28 and TRBJ2-3, the complete variable domain is DVKVTQSSRYLVKRTGEKVFLECVQDMDHENMFWYRQDPGLGLRLIYFSYDVKMKEKGDIPEGYSVSREKKERFSLILESASTNQTSMYLCASSFGYSTDTQYFGPGTRLTVL.

With regard to this clone: Other DNA sequences in this sample translate to the same CDR3. The rearrangement links TRBV19 to TRBJ1-2; 8 bases are a match to TRBD1. Per germline, CDR1 LNHDA and CDR2 SQIVND (reference sequence). V lost 3 bases and J lost 2; bases outside the gene matches: 2. The CDR3 is 14 amino acids. The DNA of the CDR3 is TGTGCCAGTAGTATCCAGGGGGCGAACTATGGCTACACCTTC. Its translation: CASSIQGANYGYTF.

This clone was counted only a few times. This chain joins TRBV20-1 and TRBJ2-4; no reliable D call. This CDR3 comprises 11 residues. Germline V gives CDR1 DFQATT, CDR2 SNEGSKA (reference sequence). Trimming took 6 bases from V and 8 from J, leaving 11 bases between them. The DNA of the CDR3 is TGCAGTGCCGCGGTCCAGGACATTCAGTACTTC. The encoded protein is CSAAVQDIQYF.

This chain uses TRBV19 with TRBJ1-2; 8 nucleotides line up with TRBD1. From germline, CDR1 is LNHDA and CDR2 SQIVND (reference sequence). Trimming removed 4 bases from V and 3 bases from J; junction bases left unmatched: 4. The CDR3 covers 14 residues. CDR3 DNA: TGTGCCAGTAGTAGGAACAGGGGGGACTATGGCTACACCTTC. Protein sequence: CASSRNRGDYGYTF.